This record concerns one T cell receptor (beta chain) sequence. Its specificity is not known. The sample originates from a study of monozygotic twins with inflammatory bowel disease. With the 5' RACE reads reprocessed, TCRdb shows one record per CDR3 protein and no DNA. Recorded for this sample: about 380,000 distinct CDR3 sequences. There are 13 residues in the CDR3. Per germline, CDR1 SGHRS and CDR2 YFSETQ. Overall study results and limits: Fewer shared clonotypes with others were found in IBD patients than in healthy twins, especially with disease activity.

The J gene is TRBJ2-5, the V gene TRBV5-1; the D call of TRBD1 rests on TCRdb alone, since no DNA is present to check it. The sequenced material came from blood. This sequence originates from a human donor with ulcerative colitis or Crohn's disease, or a healthy co-twin of an affected twin (not recorded which). CDR3 in amino acids: CASSETGSETQYF.